The clone carrying this TCR beta chain occurred many times. Its antigen is not known. This CDR3 is 16 amino acids long. Germline loops: CDR1 SGHKS, CDR2 YYEKEE (reference sequence). Trimming pared 1 base from V and 0 bases from J, leaving 13 bases between. This record comes from a study of identical twins. Study-wide points: Interpretation of the results relied on cross-sectional statistical analysis and not on following the same donors.

MiXCR, applied by TCRdb to the 5' RACE reads, yields one record per CDR3 protein. There are approximately 700,000 distinct CDR3 sequences in the sample; 6.1% occur only once, and approximately 1.6% lies in the top ten. The sample comprised naive T cells sorted from blood. V and J are TRBV5-5 and TRBJ2-5, with D perhaps matching TRBD1 (6 bases). The sequence was collected from a man younger than 35 in good health. The CDR3 DNA follows: TGTGCCAGCAGCTTGAGGTATAACAGGGACCAAGAGACCCAGTACTTC. This translates into CASSLRYNRDQETQYF.